These 22 T cell receptor beta chains were all obtained from the same sample, sequenced in a study of prognosis after radiotherapy for stage I lung cancer. From genomic DNA, two-round multiplex PCR was used to amplify TCR beta CDR3. Used in first-round PCR were primers specific to each TRBV and TRBJ gene. TCRdb itself ran the multiplex PCR reads through MiXCR, one entry per CDR3 protein. The sample holds 30,000 to 35,000 distinct CDR3 sequences, under 35% seen once. This specimen was PBMCs, taken before or after stereotactic body radiation therapy (not recorded which). The receptors shown here come from a donor aged 50 or older with non-small cell lung cancer.

With regard to this clonotype: This may come from a read error, since a much larger clone is one base off. The chain employs TRBV7-6 and TRBJ2-5; tentatively, D is TRBD1 (6 bases). The germline V gene encodes CDR1 SGHVS and CDR2 FNYEAQ. The CDR3 covers 15 residues. CDR3 nucleotides: TGTGCCAGCAGCGAGCAGGGGTCTTACCAAGAGACCCATTACTTC. Residues: CASSEQGSYQETHYF.

There are many counts of this clonotype. The chain joins TRBV20-1 to TRBJ2-7; no clear D. CDR3 length: 14 amino acids. The V gene lost 5 bases and the J gene lost 0 bases, with 14 bases spanning the gap. Germline V gives CDR1 DFQATT, CDR2 SNEGSKA (reference sequence). CDR3 sequence reads: CSAAARSRSYEQYF. The CDR3 coding sequence is TGCAGTGCTGCCGCCAGGAGCCGCTCCTACGAGCAGTACTTC.

This clonotype was picked up many times. The chain joins TRBV5-1 to TRBJ2-7; 7 nucleotides align to TRBD2. The CDR3 contains 13 residues. The ends lost 6 bases at V and 4 bases at J; junction bases unmatched: 7. Germline assignment: CDR1 SGHRS and CDR2 YFSETQ. The CDR3 DNA reads as TGCGCCAGCAAAGGCGGGAGCGGGTACGAGCAGTACTTC. This encodes CASKGGSGYEQYF.

The chain is built from TRBV7-9 and TRBJ2-2, with D possibly called TRBD1 or TRBD2 (5 bases each). Trimming took off 6 bases at V and 4 bases at J, with 18 bases between the two ends. Germline assignment: CDR1 SEHNR and CDR2 FQNEAQ (reference sequence). This CDR3 region has 16 residues. The CDR3, as DNA: TGTGCCAGCAGACCTAGAGGGGAACAACCCACCGGGGAGCTGTTTTTT. Its protein is CASRPRGEQPTGELFF.

The V gene is TRBV7-8, the J gene TRBJ2-7, with D perhaps TRBD2 (6 bases). Deletions cut 3 bases from V and 4 bases from J, with 16 bases between. CDR1 SGHVS and CDR2 FQNEAQ come from the germline V gene. The CDR3 covers 15 residues. CDR3 residues: CASSLEGTGLYEQYF. The CDR3 DNA reads TGTGCCAGCAGCTTGGAGGGGACCGGGCTGTACGAGCAGTACTTC.

The J gene is TRBJ2-7, the V gene TRBV5-6; either TRBD1 or TRBD2 may fit D (5 bases each). The germline V gene has CDR1 SGHDT and CDR2 YYEEEE. V was pared by 4 bases and J by 4 bases, with 15 bases between. The CDR3 has 14 amino acids. The CDR3, as DNA: TGTGCCAGCAGCCGGGACCAGAGGGCTTACGAGCAGTACTTC. This codes for CASSRDQRAYEQYF.

This clonotype has a count of ten or more. The chain carries TRBV19 and TRBJ1-2; D unresolved. Germline loops: CDR1 LNHDA, CDR2 SQIVND (reference sequence). Trimming pared 3 bases from V and 1 base from J, leaving 15 bases between. The CDR3 loop spans 16 amino acids. The DNA for the CDR3 is TGTGCCAGTAGTATTTGGCTCCGACCGGATAACTATGGCTACACCTTC. This sequence encodes CASSIWLRPDNYGYTF.

This clonotype appeared many times. V and J are TRBV4-1 and TRBJ2-2; possible D gene TRBD2, 6 bases. The ends were cut back, 1 base at V and 6 bases at J, with 9 bases in the middle. Germline V gives CDR1 MGHRA, CDR2 YSYEKL. The length of the CDR3 is 14 residues. The CDR3 loop is CASSQVGGAGELFF. CDR3 nucleotides: TGCGCCAGCAGCCAAGTCGGAGGGGCCGGGGAGCTGTTTTTT.

A note on this clonotype: The conserved closing phenylalanine or tryptophan is absent in this CDR3, likely reflecting a read error. The chain carries TRBV7-3 and TRBJ2-1; TRBD1 matches 9 bases. The V gene end was trimmed by 8 bases and the J gene end by 6 bases; junction bases not matched to a gene: 2. From germline, CDR1 is SGHTA and CDR2 FQGTGA. The CDR3 covers 12 residues. The CDR3: CASGQGSNEQFL. The CDR3 DNA reads as TGTGCCAGCGGACAGGGGAGCAATGAGCAGTTCCTC.

The sample holds many counts of this clonotype. CDR3 in DNA: TGTGCCAGCAGCGTCTTCGGACCAAGCACAGATACGCAGTATTTT. Translating gives CASSVFGPSTDTQYF. The chain recombines TRBV9 with TRBJ2-3; unclear D gene. There are 15 residues in the CDR3. With 2 bases removed from V and 0 bases from J, the gap between germline ends came to 10 bases. The germline V gene has CDR1 SGDLS and CDR2 YYNGEE.

The sample holds many counts of this clonotype. This chain uses TRBV6-1 with TRBJ1-1, with a possible D match to TRBD1 (5 bases). Germline assignment: CDR1 MNHNS and CDR2 SASEGT. The CDR3 loop spans 16 amino acids. The V and J ends lost 6 bases and 4 bases respectively, with 21 bases between them. The CDR3 sequence: CASSPPTALGRTEAFF. The CDR3 coding sequence is TGTGCCAGCAGCCCCCCGACGGCGCTGGGACGCACTGAAGCTTTCTTT.

The V gene is TRBV28, the J gene TRBJ2-2; TRBD1 agrees at 9 bases. The V gene's germline CDR1 is MDHEN and CDR2 SYDVKM. V lost 7 bases and J lost 7; bases outside the gene matches: 13. This CDR3 region has 16 residues. CDR3 nucleotides: TGTGCCAGCACCCTAAGCTGGACAGGGGTTATCGGGGAGCTGTTTTTT. Residues: CASTLSWTGVIGELFF.

This clonotype came up many times. This chain joins TRBV5-1 and TRBJ1-6, with 7 bases that match TRBD1. V trimming: 4 bases; J trimming: 0 bases; junction bases outside the gene matches: 13. This CDR3 is built from 19 residues. Germline values: CDR1 SGHRS, CDR2 YFSETQ. The CDR3 loop reads CASSGGPSRGSSYNSPLHF. The CDR3 region has the DNA TGCGCCAGCAGCGGCGGGCCGAGCAGGGGGAGCTCCTATAATTCACCCCTCCACTTT. Full variable domain (rest looked up from reference TRBV5-1 and TRBJ1-6): KAGVTQTPRYLIKTRGQQVTLSCSPISGHRSVSWYQQTPGQGLQFLFEYFSETQRNKGNFPGRFSGRQFSNSRSEMNVSTLELGDSALYLCASSGGPSRGSSYNSPLHFGNGTRLTVT.

This clonotype was recorded many times. The chain employs TRBV6-4 and TRBJ1-2, with TRBD1 as a possible D gene (5 bases). With 6 bases removed from V and 6 bases from J, the gap between germline ends came to 14 bases. The CDR3 runs to 13 residues. From germline, CDR1 is MRHNA and CDR2 SNTAGT. The chain's CDR3 is CASSLTGGDGYTF. For the CDR3, the DNA is TGTGCCAGCAGCCTTACAGGAGGGGATGGCTACACCTTC.

At least ten counts were recorded for this clonotype. This chain joins TRBV18 and TRBJ2-7, with 12 positions matching TRBD1. The CDR3 runs 14 residues. V shed 3 bases and J 5 bases; nucleotides not matched to a gene: 2. Germline V lookup: CDR1 KGHSH, CDR2 LQKENI. The CDR3 reads CASSPGTGGNEQYF. The CDR3 DNA follows: TGTGCCAGCTCACCGGGGACAGGGGGCAACGAGCAGTACTTC.

Note on this clonotype: A much larger clone sits a single nucleotide away, making a read error possible. This chain uses TRBV6-5 with TRBJ2-1, with D possibly matching TRBD1 (5 bases). CDR3 length equals 15 residues. Germline CDR1 is MNHEY and CDR2 is SVGAGI. V gave up 4 bases and J gave up 7 bases, with 17 bases separating them. The CDR3 is CASSSMDTPGNEQFF. CDR3 coding DNA: TGTGCCAGCAGTTCCATGGACACCCCAGGAAATGAGCAGTTCTTC.

A word on this clonotype: Possible read error: a much larger clone is one base away. V gene TRBV7-2 combines with J gene TRBJ2-1; unclear D gene. The V gene's germline CDR1 is SGHTA and CDR2 FQGNSA. The CDR3 totals 17 residues. With 4 bases removed from V and 0 bases from J, the gap between germline ends came to 16 bases. This CDR3 reads CASSSSVLISSYNEQFF. CDR3 sequence (DNA): TGTGCCAGCAGCTCGTCCGTACTTATAAGCTCCTACAATGAGCAGTTCTTC.

V and J are TRBV5-6 and TRBJ2-5; tentative D call: TRBD1 (5 bases). This CDR3 is built from 13 residues. V lost 0 bases, J lost 2 bases, and 5 bases lay in between. Germline-derived CDR1 and CDR2 are SGHDT and YYEEEE. CDR3 bases: TGTGCCAGCAGCTTGGGACAGCAAGAGACCCAGTACTTC. This codes for CASSLGQQETQYF.

About this clonotype itself: A read error is possible here, since a much larger clone lies one base away. The rearrangement links TRBV20-1 to TRBJ2-3, with D perhaps TRBD2 (5 bases). The CDR3 length is 15 residues. Trimming stripped 7 bases from V and 1 base from J, with 18 bases between. Per the germline V gene, CDR1 is DFQATT and CDR2 is SNEGSKA (reference sequence). The CDR3 is CSVPPRSVGTDTQYF. CDR3 sequence (DNA): TGCAGTGTCCCCCCTCGTAGCGTGGGCACAGATACGCAGTATTTT.

This clonotype was recorded at least ten times. The chain joins TRBV20-1 to TRBJ2-7; D possibly corresponds to TRBD2 (6 bases). This CDR3 is built from 14 residues. V lost 3 bases to trimming and J lost 6 bases, with 18 bases between them. In germline, CDR1 is DFQATT, CDR2 SNEGSKA (reference sequence). DNA for the CDR3: TGCAGTGCTAGGGGGAGGCGGGGCTTTTCCGAGCAGTACTTC. Its protein product is CSARGRRGFSEQYF.

At least ten counts were recorded for this clonotype. The chain links TRBV29-1 to TRBJ1-2, with a tentative D call TRBD1 (6 bases). V was cut by 4 bases and J by 8 bases, with 17 bases left in between. This CDR3 contains 13 residues. Germline V CDR1 and CDR2: SQVTM, ANQGSEA. The CDR3 nucleotides read TGCAGCGTTGGCGGCAGGGGAATCGGAGGCTACACCTTC. Its protein product is CSVGGRGIGGYTF.

This clonotype was recorded many times. The gene calls are TRBV10-3 and TRBJ1-2; D gene ambiguous. V was shortened by 7 bases and J by 3 bases, with 9 bases between the two germline ends. CDR1 is ENHRY and CDR2 is SYGVKD in the germline V gene. The CDR3 is 12 amino acids. The CDR3 region is CAIMAGDYGYTF. The CDR3 DNA follows: TGTGCCATCATGGCAGGCGACTATGGCTACACCTTC.